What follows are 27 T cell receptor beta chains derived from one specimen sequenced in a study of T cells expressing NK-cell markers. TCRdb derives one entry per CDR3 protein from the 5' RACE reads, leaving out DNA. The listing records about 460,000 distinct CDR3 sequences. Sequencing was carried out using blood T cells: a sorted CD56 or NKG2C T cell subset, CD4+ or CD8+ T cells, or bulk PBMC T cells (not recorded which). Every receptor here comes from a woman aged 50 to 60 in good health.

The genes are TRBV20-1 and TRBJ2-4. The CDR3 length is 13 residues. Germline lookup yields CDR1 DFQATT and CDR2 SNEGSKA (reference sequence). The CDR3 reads CSARYTAKNIQYF.

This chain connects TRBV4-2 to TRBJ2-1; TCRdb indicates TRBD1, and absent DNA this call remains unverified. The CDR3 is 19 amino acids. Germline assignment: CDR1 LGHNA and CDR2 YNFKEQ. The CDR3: CASSQLLGQGTTGVNEQFF.

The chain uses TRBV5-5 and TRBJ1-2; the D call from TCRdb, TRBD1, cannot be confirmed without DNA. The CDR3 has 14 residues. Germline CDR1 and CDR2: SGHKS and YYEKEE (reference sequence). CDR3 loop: CASSFRDTNYGYTF.

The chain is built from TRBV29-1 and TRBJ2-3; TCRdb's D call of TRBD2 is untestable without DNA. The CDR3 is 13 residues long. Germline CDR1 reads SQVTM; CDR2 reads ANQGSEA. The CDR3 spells CSASADSTDTQYF.

The CDR3: CASSWGGQRSYEQYF. This rearrangement joins TRBV2 to TRBJ2-7; absent DNA, TCRdb's TRBD2 call cannot be checked. This CDR3 spans 15 amino acids. CDR1 is SNHLY, CDR2 FYNNEI, per germline.

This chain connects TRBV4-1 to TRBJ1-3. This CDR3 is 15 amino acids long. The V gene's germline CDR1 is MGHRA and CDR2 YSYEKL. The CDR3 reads CASSQVVVSGNTIYF.

The chain's CDR3 is CASSWRNTGVVNTEAFF. The chain joins TRBV12-3 or TRBV12-4 to TRBJ1-1. The CDR3 runs 17 residues.

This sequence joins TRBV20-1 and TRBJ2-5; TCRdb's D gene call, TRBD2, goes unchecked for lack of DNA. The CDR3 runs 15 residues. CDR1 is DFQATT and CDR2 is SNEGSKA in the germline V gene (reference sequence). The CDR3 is CSATGTPKNQETQYF.

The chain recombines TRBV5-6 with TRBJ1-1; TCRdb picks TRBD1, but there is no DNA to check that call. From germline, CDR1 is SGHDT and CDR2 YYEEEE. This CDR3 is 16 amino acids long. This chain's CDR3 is CASSSNPTVLNTEAFF.

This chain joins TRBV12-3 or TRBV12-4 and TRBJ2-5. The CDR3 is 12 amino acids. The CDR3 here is CASSKNQETQYF.

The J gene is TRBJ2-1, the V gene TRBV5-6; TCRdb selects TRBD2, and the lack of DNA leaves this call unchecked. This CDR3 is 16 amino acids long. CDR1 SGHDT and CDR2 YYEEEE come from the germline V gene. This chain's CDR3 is CASSLSPAVRGNEQFF. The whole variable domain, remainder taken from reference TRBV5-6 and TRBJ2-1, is DAGVTQSPTHLIKTRGQQVTLRCSPKSGHDTVSWYQQALGQGPQFIFQYYEEEERQRGNFPDRFSGHQFPNYSSELNVNALLLGDSALYLCASSLSPAVRGNEQFFGPGTRLTVL.

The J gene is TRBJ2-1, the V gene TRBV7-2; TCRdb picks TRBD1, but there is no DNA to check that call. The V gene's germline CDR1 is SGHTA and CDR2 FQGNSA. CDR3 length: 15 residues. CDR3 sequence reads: CASSLVGGLGNEQFF.

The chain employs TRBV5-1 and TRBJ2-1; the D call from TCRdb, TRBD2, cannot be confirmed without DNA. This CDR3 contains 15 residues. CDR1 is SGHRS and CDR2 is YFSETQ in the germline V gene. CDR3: CASRGSGSKFGEQFF.

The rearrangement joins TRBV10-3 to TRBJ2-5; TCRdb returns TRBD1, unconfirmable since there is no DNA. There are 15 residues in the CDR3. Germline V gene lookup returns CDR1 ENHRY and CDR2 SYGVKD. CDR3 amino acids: CAIGAGQGYQETQYF.

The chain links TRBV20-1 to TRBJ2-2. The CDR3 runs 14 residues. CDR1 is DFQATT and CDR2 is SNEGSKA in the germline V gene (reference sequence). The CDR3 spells CSARDRAFIGELFF.

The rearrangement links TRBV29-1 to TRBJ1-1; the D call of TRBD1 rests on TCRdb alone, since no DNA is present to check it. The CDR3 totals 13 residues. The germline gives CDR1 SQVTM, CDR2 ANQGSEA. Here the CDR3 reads CSVADRVNTEAFF.

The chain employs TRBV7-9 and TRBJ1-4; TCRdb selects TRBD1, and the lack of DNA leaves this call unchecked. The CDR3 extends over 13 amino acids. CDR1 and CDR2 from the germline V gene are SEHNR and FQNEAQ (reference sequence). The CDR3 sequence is CASSSGGTEKLFF.

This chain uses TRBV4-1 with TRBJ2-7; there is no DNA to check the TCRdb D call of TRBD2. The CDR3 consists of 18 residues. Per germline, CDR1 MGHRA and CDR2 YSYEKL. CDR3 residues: CASSQDRLAGGFNNEQYF.

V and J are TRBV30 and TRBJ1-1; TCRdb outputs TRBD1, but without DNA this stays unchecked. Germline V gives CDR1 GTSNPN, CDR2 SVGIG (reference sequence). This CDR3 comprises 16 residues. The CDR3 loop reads CACTLRWGERNTEAFF. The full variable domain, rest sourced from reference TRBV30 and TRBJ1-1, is SQTIHQWPATLVQPVGSPLSLECTVEGTSNPNLYWYRQAAGRGLQLLFYSVGIGQISSEVPQNLSASRPQDRQFILSSKKLLLSDSGFYLCACTLRWGERNTEAFFGQGTRLTVV.

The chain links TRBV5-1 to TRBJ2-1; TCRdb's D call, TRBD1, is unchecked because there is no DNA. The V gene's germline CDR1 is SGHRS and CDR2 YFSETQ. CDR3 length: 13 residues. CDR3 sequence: CASSFNRPREQFF.

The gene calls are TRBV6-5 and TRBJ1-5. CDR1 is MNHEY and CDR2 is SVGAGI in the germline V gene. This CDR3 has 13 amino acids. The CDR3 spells CASSAGINQPQHF.

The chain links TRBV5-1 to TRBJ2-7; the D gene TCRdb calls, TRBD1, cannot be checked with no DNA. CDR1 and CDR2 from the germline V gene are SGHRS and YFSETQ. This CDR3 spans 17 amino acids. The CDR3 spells CASSFPPGRGGDPKQYF.

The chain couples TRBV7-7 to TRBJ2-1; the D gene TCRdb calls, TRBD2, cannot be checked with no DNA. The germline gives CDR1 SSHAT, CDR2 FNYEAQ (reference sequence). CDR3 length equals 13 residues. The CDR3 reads CASSSQLGNEQFF.

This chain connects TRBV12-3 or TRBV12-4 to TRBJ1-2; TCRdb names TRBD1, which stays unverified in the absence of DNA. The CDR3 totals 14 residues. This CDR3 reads CASSLTSGGYGYTF.

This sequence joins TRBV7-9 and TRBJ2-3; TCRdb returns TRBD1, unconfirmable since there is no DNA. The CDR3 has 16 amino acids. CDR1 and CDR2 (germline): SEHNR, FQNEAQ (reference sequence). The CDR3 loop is CASSFFRTGETDTQYF.

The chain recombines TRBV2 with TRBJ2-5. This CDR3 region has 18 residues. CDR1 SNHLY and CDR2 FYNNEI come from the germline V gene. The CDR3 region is CASSEAQGTPNVQETQYF.

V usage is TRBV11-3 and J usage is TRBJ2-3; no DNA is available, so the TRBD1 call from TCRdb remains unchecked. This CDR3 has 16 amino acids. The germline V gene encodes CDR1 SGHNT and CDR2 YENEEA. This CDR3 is CASSFSRDRGIDTQYF. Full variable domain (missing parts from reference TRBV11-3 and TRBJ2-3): EAGVVQSPRYKIIEKKQPVAFWCNPISGHNTLYWYLQNLGQGPELLIRYENEEAVDDSQLPKDRFSAERLKGVDSTLKIQPAELGDSAVYLCASSFSRDRGIDTQYFGPGTRLTVL.